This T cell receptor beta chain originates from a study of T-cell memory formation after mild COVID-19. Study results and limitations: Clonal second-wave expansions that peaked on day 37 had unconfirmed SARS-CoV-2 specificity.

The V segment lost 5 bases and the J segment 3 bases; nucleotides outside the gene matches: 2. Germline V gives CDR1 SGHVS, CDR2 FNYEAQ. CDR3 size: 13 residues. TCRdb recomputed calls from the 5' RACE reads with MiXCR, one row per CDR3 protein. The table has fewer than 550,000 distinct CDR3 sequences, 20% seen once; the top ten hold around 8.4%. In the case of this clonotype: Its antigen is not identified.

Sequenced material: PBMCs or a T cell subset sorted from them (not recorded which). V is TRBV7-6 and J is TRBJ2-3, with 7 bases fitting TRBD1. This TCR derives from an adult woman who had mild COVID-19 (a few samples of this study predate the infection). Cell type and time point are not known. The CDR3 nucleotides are TGTGCCAGCAGCGTGGACAGGACAGATACGCAGTATTTT. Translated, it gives CASSVDRTDTQYF.